This TCR beta chain is from a study of CD8 T cells in Susac syndrome (dated by TCRdb to about 2019). The study in broad terms: The study used repertoire sequencing to test whether antigen drove CD8+ T cell activation and differentiation in Susac syndrome. The clonality of the CD8+ T cell repertoire was compared across about a dozen healthy donors, 14 Susac syndrome patients and roughly 15 multiple sclerosis patients. The study at large found these results: The TCR sequencing and HLA analysis was acknowledged to have included a relatively small number of individuals.

Peripheral blood CD8+ and CD4+ T cells from healthy donors, Susac syndrome patients and multiple sclerosis patients were profiled by high-throughput TCR beta sequencing. Treatment-naive patients with stable or active relapsing-remitting disease fulfilling revised McDonald criteria were used as multiple sclerosis controls. Bulk CD8+ and CD4+ T cells were purified by magnetic negative isolation, while CD8+ TEMRA cells were enriched using FACS. Blood was drawn into EDTA tubes, processed within 24 hours, and PBMCs were isolated by density gradient centrifugation. PBMCs destined for TCR sequencing were cryopreserved in liquid nitrogen and later thawed in a 37 °C water bath. The sorted or isolated CD4+, CD8+ and CD8+ TEMRA cells reached a purity of at least 90%. RNA was extracted using the RNeasy kit, and roughly 0.5 to 1 microgram was reverse transcribed with random hexamers. The immunoSEQ multiplex PCR assay, which covers 54 Vbeta and 13 Jbeta segments, was used to amplify TCR beta CDR3 regions. PCR amplification bias was corrected using a synthetic template baseline for primer optimization and computational correction. Per the authors' processing: Reads were annotated to V, D and J genes per IMGT and analyzed with immunoSEQ Analyzer, keeping only productive sequences. Clonality was calculated as one minus the Shannon entropy normalized by log2 of the number of productive unique sequences. For each patient and control, public and private clones were evaluated within the 100 most prevalent clones. Susac-specific clones were defined as absent from healthy and MS cohorts, over a thousand published viral clones and other ImmuneACCESS disease sequences. TCRdb trimmed the raw reads at Q25, called clones with MiXCR and kept productive beta chains. Rows with a matching CDR3 protein are joined into one entry that keeps the most common DNA and genes. The authors' filters were not applied to this entry. The table for this sample lists 250,000 to 350,000 distinct CDR3 sequences; around 84% of them were counted only once. Clones ranked in the top ten supply over 0.1% of the sample.

Details on this clonotype: What antigen it recognizes has not been identified. No qualities accompany the bases; no much larger clone lies one base away.

The CDR3 measures 13 amino acids from cysteine to phenylalanine. Solely the CDR3 DNA is kept, with 39 bases framed from the first base. At the junction V is shortened by 8 bases and J by 0 bases, with 11 bases in between. CDR1 is given as MNHEY and CDR2 as SMNVEV, both from the germline V gene (reference sequence). Sequences were obtained from CD8+ T cells from PBMCs. Rearrangement joined TRBV27 to TRBJ2-7, with TRBD2 perhaps the D gene, on 7 matching bases. This TCR was recovered from a human donor with multiple sclerosis. CDR3 protein: CASGQRDSYEQYF. At the DNA level, the sequence is TGTGCCAGCGGACAGCGGGACTCCTACGAGCAGTACTTC.